A single sample gave rise to the 30 T cell receptor beta chains below, sequenced in a study of response to subunit inactivated influenza vaccine. TCRdb reprocessed the RT-PCR reads with MiXCR, giving one entry per CDR3 protein. This sample has around 180,000 distinct CDR3 sequences, with roughly 8.7% found just once. The specimen comprised non-naive T cells sorted from PBMCs, sampled on the day of vaccination. The receptors stem from a man between 50 and 59 years old who received an inactivated influenza vaccine.

The sample holds many counts of this clonotype. V gene TRBV30 combines with J gene TRBJ2-3, with TRBD2 as a possible D gene (7 bases). V dropped 7 bases and J dropped 8 bases, with 19 bases sitting between them. The CDR3 runs 13 residues. Germline CDR1 is GTSNPN and CDR2 is SVGIG (reference sequence). The CDR3 DNA follows: TGTGCCTCTACTAGTGGGGGGGCCGGTACGCAGTATTTT. It codes for CASTSGGAGTQYF.

This clonotype was picked up a small number of times. V usage is TRBV7-2 and J usage is TRBJ2-3; TRBD1 aligns across 8 bases. Trimming at V came to 3 bases and at J to 2 bases, leaving 10 bases not matched to a gene. The CDR3 covers 17 residues. CDR1 and CDR2 from the germline V gene are SGHTA and FQGNSA. The CDR3 region is CASSFRGTGGATDTQYF. The CDR3 nucleotides read TGTGCCAGCAGCTTTAGGGGGACAGGCGGAGCCACAGATACGCAGTATTTT.

This clonotype was seen a few times. This chain connects TRBV20-1 to TRBJ2-3; a possible D gene is TRBD2 (5 bases). The V and J ends lost 0 bases and 6 bases respectively, with 10 bases between them. Germline V lookup: CDR1 DFQATT, CDR2 SNEGSKA (reference sequence). The length of the CDR3 is 13 residues. Here the CDR3 reads CSAREPLEDTQYF. In DNA form, the CDR3 reads TGCAGTGCTAGAGAACCACTAGAGGATACGCAGTATTTT.

J is TRBJ1-2 and V is TRBV12-3 or TRBV12-4, with a possible D match to TRBD1 (6 bases). The CDR3 sequence is 14 residues long. Trimming took 0 bases from V and 8 from J, leaving 13 bases between them. The DNA for the CDR3 is TGTGCCAGCAGTTTAGCGGGGGCGAATCGAGGCTACACCTTC. This sequence encodes CASSLAGANRGYTF.

This clonotype was recorded a few times. The chain carries TRBV20-1 and TRBJ1-2, with 12 positions matching TRBD1. This CDR3 spans 15 amino acids. Per the germline V gene, CDR1 is DFQATT and CDR2 is SNEGSKA (reference sequence). V shed 5 bases and J 7 bases; nucleotides not matched to a gene: 11. The CDR3 protein is CSALSPGTGGFGYTF. CDR3 sequence (DNA): TGCAGTGCTTTATCCCCCGGGACAGGGGGCTTTGGCTACACCTTC.

This clonotype was seen at least ten times. This chain joins TRBV9 and TRBJ2-1; D possibly corresponds to TRBD2 (5 bases). Germline-derived CDR1 and CDR2 are SGDLS and YYNGEE. The V gene lost 3 bases and the J gene lost 6 bases, with 16 bases spanning the gap. The length of the CDR3 is 15 residues. CDR3 loop: CASSGLEGLSNEQFF. The DNA of the CDR3 is TGTGCCAGCAGCGGTCTCGAGGGCCTAAGCAATGAGCAGTTCTTC.

This chain uses TRBV18 with TRBJ2-5, with 11 bases aligning to TRBD2. From germline, CDR1 is KGHSH and CDR2 LQKENI. Trimming cost V 4 bases and J 5 bases; bases outside gene matches: 15. This CDR3 comprises 18 residues. CDR3 loop: CASSLLGQGTSGSETQYF. CDR3 nucleotides: TGTGCCAGCTCACTGTTGGGACAGGGAACTAGCGGGAGCGAGACCCAGTACTTC.

This clonotype was recorded at least ten times. The chain employs TRBV20-1 and TRBJ1-2, with D possibly matching TRBD1 (5 bases). The V end lost 1 base, the J end lost 6 bases, and 12 bases lay between the germline ends. The CDR3 sequence is 13 residues long. Germline V gene data show CDR1 as DFQATT and CDR2 as SNEGSKA (reference sequence). The CDR3 nucleotides read TGCAGTGCTAGAGCAGGGCACCTGGATGGCTACACCTTC. Translating gives CSARAGHLDGYTF.

This clonotype was detected only a few times. V and J are TRBV6-5 and TRBJ1-3; no definite D call. V was cut by 2 bases and J by 4 bases, with 12 bases left in between. Germline-derived CDR1 and CDR2 are MNHEY and SVGAGI. This CDR3 is 15 amino acids long. Written as DNA, the CDR3 is TGTGCCAGCAGTTACGGGGAGGGAAGCGGAAACACCATATATTTT. The encoded protein is CASSYGEGSGNTIYF.

A few counts support this clonotype. The chain joins TRBV5-1 to TRBJ2-1, with 10 nucleotides matching TRBD2. V gave up 4 bases and J gave up 2 bases; unmatched junction bases: 3. The length of the CDR3 is 15 residues. Germline CDR1 reads SGHRS; CDR2 reads YFSETQ. This CDR3 is CASSPGTSAYNEQFF. The CDR3, as DNA: TGCGCCAGCAGCCCAGGGACTAGCGCCTACAATGAGCAGTTCTTC.

This clonotype was seen only a few times. This rearrangement joins TRBV5-6 to TRBJ2-2; D is unclear. V lost 0 bases, J lost 7 bases, and 7 bases lay in between. The CDR3 loop spans 13 amino acids. Germline-derived CDR1 and CDR2 are SGHDT and YYEEEE. CDR3 sequence: CASSLGGLGELFF. In DNA form, the CDR3 reads TGTGCCAGCAGCTTGGGGGGTCTCGGGGAGCTGTTTTTT.

The chain is built from TRBV12-3 or TRBV12-4 and TRBJ1-1; the match to TRBD1 covers 9 bases. The CDR3 has 13 residues. The V and J ends lost 6 bases and 11 bases, in that order; junction bases with no gene match: 10. The CDR3 DNA reads as TGTGCCAGCAGGTCGTTAGGACAGGGGAAGGCTTTCTTT. Its translation is CASRSLGQGKAFF.

This clonotype was seen a few times. The chain couples TRBV5-1 to TRBJ1-5; a weak D match, TRBD1 (6 bases). The ends were cut back, 4 bases at V and 11 bases at J, with 19 bases in the middle. Germline V lookup: CDR1 SGHRS, CDR2 YFSETQ. The CDR3 has 14 residues. The CDR3 nucleotides are TGCGCCAGCAGCACCGGACAGCCCCATGGGGCCCAGCATTTT. Residues: CASSTGQPHGAQHF.

This clonotype has a count of ten or more. This chain uses TRBV5-6 with TRBJ2-5; D uncertain. V was cut by 3 bases and J by 2 bases, with 8 bases left in between. The CDR3 length is 13 residues. Looked up from germline, CDR1 is SGHDT and CDR2 is YYEEEE. CDR3 DNA sequence: TGTGCCAGCAGCTCTCAAAATCAAGAGACCCAGTACTTC. Translated, it gives CASSSQNQETQYF.

Many counts were recorded for this clonotype. The chain joins TRBV5-1 to TRBJ1-3; D possibly corresponds to TRBD1 (6 bases). Between the trimmed V and J ends, which lost 3 bases and 0 bases, there was a span of 7 bases. The CDR3 runs 14 residues. Germline loops: CDR1 SGHRS, CDR2 YFSETQ. CDR3 coding DNA: TGCGCCAGCAGCTCACAGGGCTCTGGAAACACCATATATTTT. Protein sequence: CASSSQGSGNTIYF.

This clonotype occurred many times. This chain links TRBV4-3 with TRBJ1-5, with D unclear. This CDR3 has 17 amino acids. Trimming removed 0 bases at V and 4 bases at J, with 16 bases between. Germline lookup yields CDR1 LGHNA and CDR2 YSLEER. CDR3 coding DNA: TGCGCCAGCAGCCAAGATTTTTCGGGCTCGGGAAATCAGCCCCAGCATTTT. Translation gives CASSQDFSGSGNQPQHF.

This clonotype was detected a few times. The CDR3 coding sequence is TGTGCCAGCAGTTACGTGGGAAGGGCTTTCTTT. Translating it yields CASSYVGRAFF. This chain links TRBV6-2 or TRBV6-3 with TRBJ1-1; no clear D gene. Germline V gene sequence: CDR1 MNHEY, CDR2 SVGEGT. Trimming took 2 bases from V and 11 from J, leaving 9 bases between them. The CDR3 has 11 residues.

This clonotype showed up just a few times. This sequence joins TRBV29-1 and TRBJ1-2, with D possibly TRBD1 on 5 matching bases. The CDR3 contains 12 residues. Trimming removed 7 bases from V and 3 bases from J, with 12 bases in between. The germline V gene has CDR1 SQVTM and CDR2 ANQGSEA. CDR3 DNA: TGCAGCGCCGCGCGGGGCTACTATGGCTACACCTTC. The encoded protein is CSAARGYYGYTF.

This clonotype was recorded many times. The chain recombines TRBV4-1 with TRBJ2-2; the D is unclear. This CDR3 has 17 residues. Between the trimmed V and J ends, which lost 0 bases and 4 bases, there was a span of 15 bases. Germline V lookup: CDR1 MGHRA, CDR2 YSYEKL. This CDR3 reads CASSQDPGRMRTGELFF. In DNA form, the CDR3 reads TGCGCCAGCAGCCAAGACCCGGGTCGAATGCGCACCGGGGAGCTGTTTTTT.

This clonotype showed up just a few times. The chain carries TRBV6-1 and TRBJ2-7, with TRBD1 as a possible D gene (5 bases). This CDR3 comprises 15 residues. The V gene lost 6 bases and the J gene lost 0 bases, with 15 bases spanning the gap. CDR1 is MNHNS, CDR2 SASEGT, per germline. The CDR3 DNA is TGTGCCAGCAGATCAAGACAGTTCAGCTCCTACGAGCAGTACTTC. It encodes CASRSRQFSSYEQYF.

The rearrangement links TRBV5-4 to TRBJ2-1; a possible D gene is TRBD2 (6 bases). The germline V gene encodes CDR1 SGHNT and CDR2 YYREEE (reference sequence). Trimming pared 0 bases from V and 15 bases from J, leaving 13 bases between. The CDR3 is made up of 12 amino acids. The CDR3 coding sequence is TGTGCCAGCAGCTTGGATTCCGGGAGTCCGTTCTTC. Its protein product is CASSLDSGSPFF.

This chain joins TRBV11-2 and TRBJ2-7; 13 nucleotides align to TRBD2. CDR1 and CDR2 (germline): SGHAT, FQNNGV. Unmatched junction bases numbered 5, after V lost 8 bases and J lost 4 bases. The CDR3 covers 14 residues. This CDR3 reads CASALAGGPYEQYF. In DNA, the CDR3 is TGTGCCAGCGCACTAGCGGGGGGGCCTTACGAGCAGTACTTC.

J is TRBJ2-6 and V is TRBV7-2; D not certain. The CDR3 length is 15 residues. Trimming took 5 bases from V and 0 from J, leaving 8 bases between them. Per germline, CDR1 SGHTA and CDR2 FQGNSA. The CDR3 is CASSIKSSGANVLTF. As DNA, the CDR3 is TGTGCCAGCAGCATTAAGAGCTCTGGGGCCAACGTCCTGACTTTC.

This clonotype was counted only a few times. The rearrangement uses TRBV29-1 and TRBJ1-1; D is unclear. This CDR3 is 12 amino acids long. Germline V CDR1 and CDR2: SQVTM, ANQGSEA. V shed 5 bases and J shed 1 base, with 8 bases lying between them. DNA of the CDR3: TGCAGCGTTAGACACCCGAACACTGAAGCTTTCTTT. Translating gives CSVRHPNTEAFF.

The chain combines TRBV5-1 with TRBJ2-3; tentatively, D is TRBD2 (5 bases). V was cut by 0 bases and J by 8 bases, with 10 bases left in between. The CDR3 totals 13 residues. Looked up from germline, CDR1 is SGHRS and CDR2 is YFSETQ. The CDR3: CASSLAGKGTQYF. The CDR3 nucleotides are TGCGCCAGCAGCTTGGCCGGGAAAGGTACGCAGTATTTT.

This clonotype was recorded a few times. CDR3 amino acids: CASSDAPGAHFAHEQYF. CDR3 nucleotide sequence: TGTGCCAGCAGTGACGCCCCGGGGGCGCATTTTGCCCACGAGCAGTACTTC. The chain carries TRBV6-4 and TRBJ2-7; the D gene could be TRBD1 or TRBD2 (6 bases each). Looked up from germline, CDR1 is MRHNA and CDR2 is SNTAGT. The ends were cut back, 2 bases at V and 5 bases at J, with 22 bases in the middle. This CDR3 is built from 17 residues.

This clonotype was seen at least ten times. The V call is TRBV16, the J call TRBJ1-1; D is uncertain. The CDR3 consists of 16 residues. The germline CDR1 and CDR2 sequences are KGHSY and FQNENV. The V gene lost 2 bases and the J gene lost 5 bases, with 18 bases spanning the gap. CDR3: CASSQARPKAGTEAFF. CDR3 sequence (DNA): TGTGCCAGCAGCCAAGCCCGACCTAAAGCCGGGACTGAAGCTTTCTTT.

This clonotype came up a few times. V gene TRBV20-1 combines with J gene TRBJ2-2, with TRBD2 matching over 7 bases. V lost 5 bases and J lost 5; bases outside the gene matches: 8. Germline-derived CDR1 and CDR2 are DFQATT and SNEGSKA (reference sequence). The CDR3 spans 14 residues. The CDR3 protein is CSALGTTSTGELFF. CDR3 in DNA: TGCAGTGCTCTCGGGACTACGAGTACCGGGGAGCTGTTTTTT.

The rearrangement links TRBV4-3 to TRBJ2-7; TRBD1 matches 7 bases. The CDR3 sequence is 15 residues long. Germline CDR1 and CDR2: LGHNA and YSLEER. V gave up 1 base and J gave up 6 bases; unmatched junction bases: 9. The CDR3 sequence: CASSQAHRGSSEQYF. Written as DNA, the CDR3 is TGCGCCAGCAGCCAAGCACACAGGGGTTCGAGCGAGCAGTACTTC.

This clonotype has a count of ten or more. The V and J genes are TRBV28 and TRBJ2-2, with D maybe TRBD2 (6 bases). V dropped 5 bases and J dropped 0 bases, with 13 bases sitting between them. Germline V lookup: CDR1 MDHEN, CDR2 SYDVKM. The CDR3 spans 16 residues. CDR3 loop: CASSLLWGANTGELFF. The CDR3 bases are TGTGCCAGCAGTCTCCTTTGGGGGGCGAACACCGGGGAGCTGTTTTTT.